Each of the 11 T cell receptor beta chains below was sequenced from the same sample in a study of CD8+CD57+ T cells in acquired aplastic anemia. Profiles of TCR beta VDJ and CDR3 were generated from a genomic DNA template. In TCRdb, the reads were re-called with MiXCR into one record per CDR3 protein. The sample yields about 120,000 distinct CDR3 sequences, 50% to 70% seen once. Only patients with CD8+CD57+ cell expansion on flow cytometry were chosen for sequencing. The sequencing sample was made of sorted CD4+, CD8+, or CD8+CD57+ T cells (not recorded which) from PBMCs. The receptors stem from a human donor with aplastic anemia.

In its sample, this clonotype was seen a few times. The V gene is TRBV7-9, the J gene TRBJ2-7; TRBD1 is a possible D gene (6 bases). The germline CDR1 and CDR2 sequences are SEHNR and FQNEAQ (reference sequence). CDR3 length: 11 residues. Trimming stripped 6 bases from V and 5 bases from J, with 8 bases between. CDR3 sequence: CASSGGNEQYF. CDR3 coding DNA: TGTGCCAGCAGTGGGGGCAACGAGCAGTACTTC.

This clonotype was counted at least ten times. The CDR3 here is CASSSRDSSLPDTQYF. CDR3 nucleotides: TGTGCCAGCAGCTCGCGGGACAGCTCCTTACCAGATACGCAGTATTTT. This chain links TRBV5-6 with TRBJ2-3, with a possible D match to TRBD1 (7 bases). V was pared by 3 bases and J by 4 bases, with 18 bases between. Germline CDR1 and CDR2: SGHDT and YYEEEE. The CDR3 runs 16 residues.

This chain connects TRBV27 to TRBJ2-1, with TRBD1 matching over 11 bases. The CDR3 consists of 14 residues. Germline V gene data show CDR1 as MNHEY and CDR2 as SMNVEV (reference sequence). V gave up 6 bases and J gave up 6 bases; unmatched junction bases: 4. Written as DNA, the CDR3 is TGTGCCAGCAGCTCCGGGACAGGGGGCAATGAGCAGTTCTTC. Protein: CASSSGTGGNEQFF.

CDR3 in amino acids: CSASRAETQYF. CDR3 nucleotide sequence: TGCAGTGCTAGCCGAGCGGAGACCCAGTACTTC. J is TRBJ2-5 and V is TRBV20-1; D remains unclear. Trimming shortened V by 3 bases and J by 5 bases, and 7 bases separated the two germline ends. Germline V gene sequence: CDR1 DFQATT, CDR2 SNEGSKA (reference sequence). CDR3 length equals 11 residues.

This clonotype was seen a few times. V is TRBV25-1 and J is TRBJ2-7, with 9 bases aligning to TRBD1. Trimming removed 4 bases from V and 3 bases from J; junction bases left unmatched: 10. Germline lookup yields CDR1 MGHDK and CDR2 SYGVNS. The CDR3 runs to 16 residues. The CDR3 sequence: CASSVYSGTGFYEQYF. The DNA of the CDR3 is TGTGCCAGCAGTGTTTACTCCGGGACAGGGTTCTACGAGCAGTACTTC.

This clonotype has at least ten counts. The genes are TRBV4-1 and TRBJ1-1; weak D call: TRBD1 (5 bases). The V gene's germline CDR1 is MGHRA and CDR2 YSYEKL. CDR3 length: 13 amino acids. V lost 4 bases to trimming and J lost 7 bases, with 13 bases between them. The CDR3 DNA reads as TGCGCCAGCAGCCTAGGGACCAACCTTGAAGCTTTCTTT. This gives the protein CASSLGTNLEAFF.

This clonotype was picked up one time. The germline gene is not matched at one end of the junction; a read error may be the cause. The rearrangement uses TRBV2 and TRBJ2-5, with D possibly being TRBD1 or TRBD2 (5 bases each). The CDR3 consists of 13 residues. CDR1 and CDR2 (germline): SNHLY, FYNNEI. CDR3 sequence (DNA): TGTGCCAGCAGTGTGGCGGTAGGGGTACGAGGGGACTTC. This encodes CASSVAVGVRGDF.

This rearrangement joins TRBV9 to TRBJ1-4; 8 bases match TRBD1. The CDR3 covers 15 residues. Germline CDR1 is SGDLS and CDR2 is YYNGEE. The J segment lost 4 bases and the V segment lost 3 bases, leaving 5 bases of the junction unmatched. As DNA, the CDR3 is TGTGCCAGCAGCGATGGGACAGGCGATAATGAAAAACTGTTTTTT. Amino acid sequence: CASSDGTGDNEKLFF.

The chain couples TRBV7-9 to TRBJ1-1; no clear D gene. Germline V gene data show CDR1 as SEHNR and CDR2 as FQNEAQ (reference sequence). The CDR3 loop spans 14 amino acids. Trimming removed 3 bases at V and 0 bases at J, with 8 bases between. The CDR3 here is CASSLGSLNTEAFF. The CDR3 bases are TGTGCCAGCAGCTTGGGGTCGTTGAACACTGAAGCTTTCTTT. Drawing the rest from reference TRBV7-9 and TRBJ1-1, the complete variable domain is DTGVSQNPRHKITKRGQNVTFRCDPISEHNRLYWYRQTLGQGPEFLTYFQNEAQLEKSRLLSDRFSAERPKGSFSTLEIQRTEQGDSAMYLCASSLGSLNTEAFFGQGTRLTVV.

The rearrangement links TRBV10-3 to TRBJ2-7, with TRBD2 identical over 8 bases. This CDR3 has 16 residues. Trimming took 2 bases from V and 3 from J; bases not matched to a gene: 9. The germline V gene has CDR1 ENHRY and CDR2 SYGVKD. The DNA of the CDR3 is TGTGCCATCAGTGAGCTGTCGGGAGGGCCCCGCTACGAGCAGTACTTC. Its translation: CAISELSGGPRYEQYF.

J is TRBJ2-7 and V is TRBV15; 9 bases agree with TRBD1. Germline values: CDR1 LNHNV, CDR2 YYDKDF (reference sequence). The CDR3 covers 15 residues. V was clipped by 1 base and J by 3 bases; unmatched bases: 4. CDR3 sequence reads: CATSRGRGQGYEQYF. The CDR3 DNA is TGTGCCACCAGCAGAGGTAGGGGACAGGGCTACGAGCAGTACTTC.